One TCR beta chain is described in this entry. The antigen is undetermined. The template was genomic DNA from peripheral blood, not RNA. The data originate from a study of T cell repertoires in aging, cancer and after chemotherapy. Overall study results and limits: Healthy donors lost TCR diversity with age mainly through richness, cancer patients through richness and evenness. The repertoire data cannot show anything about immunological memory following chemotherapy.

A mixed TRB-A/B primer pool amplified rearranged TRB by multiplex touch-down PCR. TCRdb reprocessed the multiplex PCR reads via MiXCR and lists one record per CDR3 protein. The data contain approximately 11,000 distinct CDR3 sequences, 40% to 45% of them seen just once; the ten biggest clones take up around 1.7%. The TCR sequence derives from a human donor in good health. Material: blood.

CDR3 sequence (DNA): TGTGCCAGCACCGGGGGGTCCCTCCTTAACACCGGGGAGCTGTTTTTT. This sequence encodes CASTGGSLLNTGELFF. The chain recombines TRBV5-5 with TRBJ2-2, with 7 bases fitting TRBD2. Germline V lookup: CDR1 SGHKS, CDR2 YYEKEE (reference sequence). V lost 6 bases to trimming and J lost 2 bases; unmatched junction nucleotides: 10. This CDR3 has 16 residues. The complete variable domain, with remaining parts taken from reference TRBV5-5 and TRBJ2-2, reads DAGVTQSPTHLIKTRGQQVTLRCSPISGHKSVSWYQQVLGQGPQFIFQYYEKEERGRGNFPDRFSARQFPNYSSELNVNALLLGDSALYLCASTGGSLLNTGELFFGEGSRLTVL.